Listed below are T cell receptor beta chains from one sample, sequenced in a study of regulatory T cells in long-lasting Graves disease. Each CDR3 protein is one row after TCRdb ran MiXCR on the multiplex PCR reads. The repertoire holds under 500,000 distinct CDR3 sequences, more than 20% seen once, with 6.5% to 10% in the top ten. This specimen was peripheral blood mononuclear cells (PBMCs), taken when the disease was refractory, from a patient treated with antithyroid drugs. These receptors were collected from a female donor with Graves disease. The conserved cysteine and the conserved F or W are not part of the CDR3 here. The size field is filled for only some rows; it gives once, few, many or a size class.

many | TRBJ2-7 | TRBV2 | ASSAWTGSRGEQY
few | TRBJ2-2 | TRBV5-5 | ASSFLSGRGGTGELF
few | TRBJ2-7 | TRBV6-1 | ASSEVDSGSYEQY
NA | TRBJ1-5 | TRBV30 | AWSDGRNYQPQH
many | TRBJ2-7 | TRBV29-1 | SVHGLTGALSYEQY
few | TRBJ2-6 | TRBV30 | AWSKGSGANVLT
many | TRBJ2-5 | TRBV20-1 | SASWYQETQY
NA | TRBJ2-7 | TRBV28 | ASSFSTSDRSSYEQY
NA | TRBJ2-4 | TRBV27 | ASRRGPAKNIQY
many | TRBJ1-2 | TRBV6-1 | ASSESESRYGYT